This T cell receptor beta chain was sequenced during a study of blood T cell repertoires in COVID-19. Study-wide context: There were acute and convalescent COVID-19 samples, and they came from the United States, Italy and Spain. T cells, B-cell-depleted T cells, or PBMCs provided the cDNA or gDNA that served as material.

CDR3 size: 14 residues. V lost 5 bases to trimming and J lost 5 bases, with 13 bases between them. Germline V CDR1 and CDR2: MNHEY, SVGAGI. In the study's own analysis: Amplification of reference gene primers provided the estimated nucleated cell counts. Libraries were prepared by immunoSEQ multiplex PCR; TCRdb keeps only in-frame clonotypes and omits some of them. The V and J calls and clone size were taken over from that table, and D and trimming were inferred from the DNA. The table shows about 150,000 clones, with over 75% occurring only once. Input material: peripheral blood. The chain joins TRBV6-5 to TRBJ1-5; tentatively, D is TRBD1 (6 bases). The receptor was isolated from a middle-aged woman with acute or convalescent COVID-19. In DNA form, the CDR3 reads TGTGCCAGCAGTACGTACAGGGTCGATCAGCCCCAGCATTTT. This translates into CASSTYRVDQPQHF.